The rows below give T cell receptor beta chains drawn from one sample of a study of prognosis after radiotherapy for stage I lung cancer. Each CDR3 protein gets one entry after TCRdb re-called the multiplex PCR reads with MiXCR. Altogether about 51,000 distinct CDR3 sequences are present, about 32% being singletons, with the ten largest covering roughly 10%. The material was PBMCs, obtained before or after stereotactic body radiation therapy (not recorded which). The receptor source for this set is a donor at least 50 years old with non-small cell lung cancer. Each CDR3 is given with its conserved first and last residue. Each record gives: CDR3 DNA, CDR3 protein, D gene, clone size, V gene, J gene. The D gene is left open where the match is weak. Clone size is given for some rows only: seen once, a few or many times, or a class if the clone is expanded.

CDR3 DNA: TGTGCCAGCAGTTACTCAACAGCCCATTACGGCTACACCTTC
CDR3 protein: CASSYSTAHYGYTF
D gene: -
clone size: many
V gene: TRBV6-2/TRBV6-3
J gene: TRBJ1-2

CDR3 DNA: TGTGCCAGCGGTTACGAGGGGGCGAGGACTGAAGCTTTCTTT
CDR3 protein: CASGYEGARTEAFF
D gene: TRBD1
clone size: many
V gene: TRBV6-5
J gene: TRBJ1-1

CDR3 DNA: TGCAGTGCTAGAGATACCCAGGGAGTCGAGCAGTACTTC
CDR3 protein: CSARDTQGVEQYF
D gene: -
clone size: -
V gene: TRBV20-1
J gene: TRBJ2-7

CDR3 DNA: TGTGTCTGGAGTAGGACCGGCTCCTACAATGATCAGTTCTTC
CDR3 protein: CVWSRTGSYNDQFF
D gene: -
clone size: -
V gene: TRBV30
J gene: TRBJ2-1

CDR3 DNA: TGCGCCAGCAGATTAGGGATAGTCTCTGGGGGCAACGTCCTGACTTTC
CDR3 protein: CASRLGIVSGGNVLTF
D gene: -
clone size: -
V gene: TRBV5-1
J gene: TRBJ2-6

CDR3 DNA: TGCAGTGCTAGAGATCGGAGGGGGATGCCCAATGAGCAGTTCTTC
CDR3 protein: CSARDRRGMPNEQFF
D gene: -
clone size: many
V gene: TRBV20-1
J gene: TRBJ2-1

CDR3 DNA: TGCAGTGCTTGGCGGGGGGGCAATCAGCCCCAGCATTTT
CDR3 protein: CSAWRGGNQPQHF
D gene: -
clone size: many
V gene: TRBV20-1
J gene: TRBJ1-5

CDR3 DNA: TGCGCCAGCAGCTTGGCCGGCAGGGTTATCAAACAGTACTTC
CDR3 protein: CASSLAGRVIKQYF
D gene: -
clone size: -
V gene: TRBV5-1
J gene: TRBJ2-7

CDR3 DNA: TGTGCCAGCAGCTTGGATTACGGCGGTTCACTCTTC
CDR3 protein: CASSLDYGGSLF
D gene: -
clone size: few
V gene: TRBV5-4
J gene: TRBJ2-7

CDR3 DNA: TGTGCCAGCTCACCACCGGTGGCAGGGAGGAACACTGAAGCTTTCTTT
CDR3 protein: CASSPPVAGRNTEAFF
D gene: -
clone size: many
V gene: TRBV18
J gene: TRBJ1-1

CDR3 DNA: TGTGCCAGCAGCGAGGGCGGGAGGGCCTTGGGTGAGCAGTTCTTC
CDR3 protein: CASSEGGRALGEQFF
D gene: TRBD2
clone size: many
V gene: TRBV27
J gene: TRBJ2-1

CDR3 DNA: TGTGCCACCAGCAGAGATCTCCGATTGGGAGAGACCCAGTACTTC
CDR3 protein: CATSRDLRLGETQYF
D gene: -
clone size: many
V gene: TRBV15
J gene: TRBJ2-5

CDR3 DNA: TGTGCCAGCAGTACCCAGGGGGCGGATAAAGAGACCCAGTACTTC
CDR3 protein: CASSTQGADKETQYF
D gene: TRBD1
clone size: many
V gene: TRBV28
J gene: TRBJ2-5

CDR3 DNA: TGCGCCAGCAGCTTGGAACAGGTCACCCGGAGCAATGAGCAGTTCTTC
CDR3 protein: CASSLEQVTRSNEQFF
D gene: -
clone size: -
V gene: TRBV5-1
J gene: TRBJ2-1

CDR3 DNA: TGTGCCAGCAGGAGGACTCGCATAAGTATTCAAGAGACCCAGTACTTC
CDR3 protein: CASRRTRISIQETQYF
D gene: -
clone size: many
V gene: TRBV6-1
J gene: TRBJ2-5

CDR3 DNA: TGTGCCAGCAGCTCTGGACTAGCGGTCACAGATACGCAGTATTTT
CDR3 protein: CASSSGLAVTDTQYF
D gene: TRBD2
clone size: many
V gene: TRBV5-6
J gene: TRBJ2-3

CDR3 DNA: TGCAGTGCTAGTTTGCCGGGGGAATTAAACACTGAAGCTTTCTTT
CDR3 protein: CSASLPGELNTEAFF
D gene: -
clone size: many
V gene: TRBV20-1
J gene: TRBJ1-1

CDR3 DNA: TGTGCCAGCAGCTCTCGACTAGCGGGAGAATACAATGTGCAGTTCTTC
CDR3 protein: CASSSRLAGEYNVQFF
D gene: TRBD2
clone size: -
V gene: TRBV11-3
J gene: TRBJ2-1

CDR3 DNA: TGTGCCAGCACTTTCCAGGGGACGGGAGAGACCCAGTACTTC
CDR3 protein: CASTFQGTGETQYF
D gene: -
clone size: few
V gene: TRBV6-1
J gene: TRBJ2-5

CDR3 DNA: TGTGCCAGCAGTTTACCGACATCCTCTGGACTAGCGGGAGAATACGAGCAGTACTTC
CDR3 protein: CASSLPTSSGLAGEYEQYF
D gene: TRBD2
clone size: -
V gene: TRBV28
J gene: TRBJ2-7

CDR3 DNA: TGTGCCAGCAGCTTTTTAGGGACGGGAAGTTTCAGTGAAGCTTTCTTT
CDR3 protein: CASSFLGTGSFSEAFF
D gene: -
clone size: few
V gene: TRBV5-6
J gene: TRBJ1-1

CDR3 DNA: TGCAGTGCTAGAGGCGTAAAAGGGCCAGCAGATACGCAGTATTTT
CDR3 protein: CSARGVKGPADTQYF
D gene: -
clone size: many
V gene: TRBV20-1
J gene: TRBJ2-3

CDR3 DNA: TGCGCCAGCAGCCTACAGGGGGTACTACCTAATCAGCCCCAGCATTTT
CDR3 protein: CASSLQGVLPNQPQHF
D gene: TRBD1
clone size: many
V gene: TRBV4-1
J gene: TRBJ1-5

CDR3 DNA: TGCGCCAGCAGCCAAGTAGATGGGGCGAGAGGCGGGGAGCTGTTTTTT
CDR3 protein: CASSQVDGARGGELFF
D gene: -
clone size: many
V gene: TRBV4-1
J gene: TRBJ2-2

CDR3 DNA: TGCGCCAGCAGCCAAGACCAGGGATCCTACGAGCAGTACTTC
CDR3 protein: CASSQDQGSYEQYF
D gene: -
clone size: many
V gene: TRBV5-1
J gene: TRBJ2-7

CDR3 DNA: TGTGCCAGCAGTTCCGCCCCAGGGGGAGGGAACACTGAAGCTTTCTTT
CDR3 protein: CASSSAPGGGNTEAFF
D gene: TRBD1
clone size: many
V gene: TRBV6-5
J gene: TRBJ1-1

CDR3 DNA: TGTGCCAGCTCACCGGGCAACGGTGCAGATACGCAGTATTTT
CDR3 protein: CASSPGNGADTQYF
D gene: -
clone size: few
V gene: TRBV18
J gene: TRBJ2-3

CDR3 DNA: TGTGCCAGCAGTTTCCGACTAGCGGGGGACAATGAGCAGTTCTTC
CDR3 protein: CASSFRLAGDNEQFF
D gene: TRBD2
clone size: many
V gene: TRBV12-3/TRBV12-4
J gene: TRBJ2-1

CDR3 DNA: TGTGCCAGCAGTTTAAGGTGCTTACAAGCTTTCTTT
CDR3 protein: CASSLRCLQAFF
D gene: -
clone size: -
V gene: TRBV12-3/TRBV12-4
J gene: TRBJ1-1

CDR3 DNA: TGTGCCAGCAAGCTACTAGCGGGATTTTACAATGAGCAGTTCTTC
CDR3 protein: CASKLLAGFYNEQFF
D gene: TRBD2
clone size: many
V gene: TRBV27
J gene: TRBJ2-1

CDR3 DNA: TGTGCCAGCACTGGCGGGGGTGGCGAGACCCAGTACTTC
CDR3 protein: CASTGGGGETQYF
D gene: TRBD2
clone size: many
V gene: TRBV6-1
J gene: TRBJ2-5

CDR3 DNA: TGTGCCAGCAAGGGCTCTGGGGCCAACGTCCTGACTTTC
CDR3 protein: CASKGSGANVLTF
D gene: -
clone size: many
V gene: TRBV4-2
J gene: TRBJ2-6